This T cell receptor (beta chain) was recovered during a study of identical twins. Whole-study findings and limits: In monozygotic twins, models underestimated the sharing of out-of-frame TCR alpha. Insertions were fewer in abundant cord blood beta clonotypes, whereas memory repertoires showed none of this pattern.

CDR3 length: 14 residues. In germline, CDR1 is DFQATT, CDR2 SNEGSKA (reference sequence). The V end was cut by 4 bases, the J end by 1 base, with 14 bases between. This clonotype was seen a handful of times. Its antigen is unknown. TCRdb re-called the 5' RACE reads with MiXCR, one entry per CDR3 protein. The table has some 260,000 distinct CDR3 sequences, around 15% seen once. The source of this sequence is a woman younger than 30 in good health. Specimen: memory (CD45RO+) T cells sorted from blood. The chain has TRBV20-1 and TRBJ2-7, with D perhaps matching TRBD1 or TRBD2 (5 bases each). CDR3 in DNA: TGCAGTGCTAAACCGGGGCCAGGTTCCTACGAGCAGTACTTC. Translated: CSAKPGPGSYEQYF.